This TCR beta chain appears in the sequencing data of a study of blood T cell repertoires in COVID-19. Study-wide context: Sites across the United States, Italy and Spain contributed samples from acute and convalescent COVID-19.

Original methodology: Amplified reference gene primers provided the basis for estimating nucleated cell counts. The protocol was immunoSEQ multiplex PCR, while the TCRdb copy is restricted to in-frame clones and leaves out a portion. The V and J calls and clone size were taken over from that table, and D and trimming were inferred from the DNA. The table includes approximately 500,000 clones, roughly 88% detected once. In germline, CDR1 is LNHDA, CDR2 SQIVND (reference sequence). The CDR3 has 14 residues. Trimming cost V 3 bases and J 4 bases, with 12 bases left between them. The sequencing input was peripheral blood. The receptor was derived from a human donor in a cohort sampled during active COVID-19. The chain combines TRBV19 with TRBJ1-2, with D uncertain. The CDR3 is CASSIVPGGYGYTF. Here the CDR3 DNA reads TGTGCCAGTAGTATTGTCCCAGGTGGCTATGGCTACACCTTC.